The 18 T cell receptor beta chains below were found in one sample sequenced in a study of Ad26.COV2.S vaccination and SARS-CoV-2 variants. The treatment is: some 20 received Ad26.COV2.S at low or high dose, single or two shots; five or six received placebo; per-sample allocation not given. Samples were taken on day 63 after the first vaccine or placebo injection. Clones were sequenced by immunoSEQ multiplex PCR, and TCRdb holds only the in-frame ones, with some missing. Among hundreds of thousands of clones listed, 80% to 90% were seen once. The sequencing used peripheral blood, collected in a trial of Ad26.COV2.S vaccine versus placebo. These receptor sequences come from a person aged 18 to 59 who received the Ad26.COV2.S COVID-19 vaccine or a placebo.

This rearrangement joins TRBV5-4 to TRBJ2-2, with 7 bases identical to TRBD1. With V trimmed by 0 bases and J by 4 bases, 3 bases remained unmatched. Germline CDR1 is SGHNT and CDR2 is YYREEE (reference sequence). The CDR3 spans 15 residues. As DNA, the CDR3 is TGTGCCAGCAGCTTGGAACCAGGGGGCACCGGGGAGCTGTTTTTT. Protein: CASSLEPGGTGELFF.

This clone came up many times. The genes are TRBV12-3 or TRBV12-4 and TRBJ2-7; D gene uncertain. The V end lost 0 bases, the J end lost 2 bases, and 5 bases lay between the germline ends. This CDR3 is 13 amino acids long. The CDR3 loop reads CASSLASTYEQYF. CDR3 DNA sequence: TGTGCCAGCAGTTTAGCCAGTACCTACGAGCAGTACTTC.

The rearrangement uses TRBV11-2 and TRBJ1-2; D is perhaps TRBD1 (5 bases). V was pared by 4 bases and J by 2 bases, with 14 bases between. This CDR3 contains 15 residues. Germline loops: CDR1 SGHAT, CDR2 FQNNGV. The CDR3 nucleotides are TGTGCCAGCAGCTCGCAATCCAGGGCGAACTATGGCTACACCTTC. This encodes CASSSQSRANYGYTF.

This chain connects TRBV25-1 to TRBJ1-6, with TRBD1 matching over 8 bases. Germline trimming cut 2 bases from V and 7 bases from J; bases unmatched to any gene: 4. CDR1 is MGHDK, CDR2 SYGVNS, per germline. The CDR3 is 15 amino acids. The CDR3 DNA reads TGTGCCAGCAGTGAACAGGGGGCAGGCAATTCACCCCTCCACTTT. Protein sequence: CASSEQGAGNSPLHF.

The rearrangement links TRBV6-5 to TRBJ2-1; TRBD1 matches at 8 bases. Trimming removed 6 bases from V and 7 bases from J; junction bases left unmatched: 2. The CDR3 sequence is 12 residues long. Germline CDR1 MNHEY, CDR2 SVGAGI. CDR3 sequence (DNA): TGTGCCAGCAGGGACAGGGTGAATGAGCAGTTCTTC. It specifies CASRDRVNEQFF.

The chain joins TRBV5-1 to TRBJ2-5; possibly TRBD2 for D (6 bases). The CDR3 has 15 amino acids. V was shortened by 5 bases and J by 3 bases, with 17 bases between the two germline ends. Germline CDR1 and CDR2: SGHRS and YFSETQ. CDR3 loop: CASRAWGDPKETQYF. The CDR3 DNA reads as TGCGCCAGCAGGGCCTGGGGGGACCCCAAAGAGACCCAGTACTTC.

V is TRBV5-6 and J is TRBJ1-3; D is ambiguous. Germline CDR1 and CDR2: SGHDT and YYEEEE. The CDR3 length is 14 residues. The V gene lost 0 bases and the J gene lost 4 bases, with 8 bases spanning the gap. The CDR3: CASSLASQGNTIYF. CDR3 DNA: TGTGCCAGCAGCTTGGCTTCGCAAGGAAACACCATATATTTT.

The gene calls are TRBV28 and TRBJ2-5; weak D call: TRBD2 (6 bases). The CDR3 length is 15 residues. V shed 2 bases and J shed 2 bases, with 12 bases lying between them. Germline CDR1 and CDR2: MDHEN and SYDVKM. The CDR3 DNA follows: TGTGCCAGCAGTTTAGCTAGCGACGTTCAAGAGACCCAGTACTTC. Its translation: CASSLASDVQETQYF.

This chain links TRBV27 with TRBJ2-2; the match to TRBD2 covers 8 bases. The CDR3 totals 15 residues. Trimming cost V 6 bases and J 3 bases; bases outside gene matches: 6. Germline CDR1 reads MNHEY; CDR2 reads SMNVEV (reference sequence). This chain's CDR3 is CASRSAGVDTGELFF. CDR3 coding DNA: TGTGCCAGCAGATCAGCGGGAGTCGACACCGGGGAGCTGTTTTTT.

This rearrangement joins TRBV28 to TRBJ2-1; 12 nucleotides match TRBD2. From germline, CDR1 is MDHEN and CDR2 SYDVKM. V lost 4 bases to trimming and J lost 4 bases; unmatched junction nucleotides: 2. CDR3 size: 15 residues. The CDR3 region is CASSSTSGRYNEQFF. The CDR3 DNA is TGTGCCAGCAGTTCGACTAGCGGGAGATACAATGAGCAGTTCTTC.

V and J are TRBV6-4 and TRBJ2-5, with 7 nucleotides matching TRBD2. V was pared by 0 bases and J by 2 bases, with 18 bases of the junction left unmatched. Germline V gene lookup returns CDR1 MRHNA and CDR2 SNTAGT. The CDR3 loop spans 20 amino acids. CDR3 DNA sequence: TGTGCCAGCAGTGACTCGACTTTGGATAGCGGGTATCGACTTCAAGAGACCCAGTACTTC. It is translated as CASSDSTLDSGYRLQETQYF.

The table lists this clone with a few counts. V usage is TRBV7-9 and J usage is TRBJ1-4, with D perhaps matching TRBD1 (5 bases). Trimming stripped 3 bases from V and 7 bases from J, with 6 bases between. The germline gives CDR1 SEHNR, CDR2 FQNEAQ (reference sequence). There are 12 residues in the CDR3. Written as DNA, the CDR3 is TGTGCCAGCAGCTTCGGGGGTGAAAAACTGTTTTTT. Its translation: CASSFGGEKLFF.

This sequence joins TRBV15 and TRBJ1-3; D uncertain. In germline, CDR1 is LNHNV, CDR2 YYDKDF (reference sequence). V was clipped by 1 base and J by 0 bases, with 13 bases between them. The CDR3 is 17 amino acids. The CDR3 reads CATSRGGASYSGNTIYF. CDR3 DNA sequence: TGTGCCACCAGCAGAGGAGGAGCATCATACTCTGGAAACACCATATATTTT. Using reference TRBV15 and TRBJ1-3 for the parts outside the CDR3, the full variable domain is DAMVIQNPRYQVTQFGKPVTLSCSQTLNHNVMYWYQQKSSQAPKLLFHYYDKDFNNEADTPDNFQSRRPNTSFCFLDIRSPGLGDTAMYLCATSRGGASYSGNTIYFGEGSWLTVV.

The chain uses TRBV19 and TRBJ1-1; unclear D gene. Trimming left V 1 base short and J 0 bases short, with 9 bases between. Germline-derived CDR1 and CDR2 are LNHDA and SQIVND (reference sequence). The CDR3 has 15 residues. CDR3 in amino acids: CASSIGDIMNTEAFF. The CDR3 DNA reads as TGTGCCAGTAGTATAGGCGACATCATGAACACTGAAGCTTTCTTT.

This clone was found a few times. The chain combines TRBV9 with TRBJ1-6; D unclear. The germline gives CDR1 SGDLS, CDR2 YYNGEE. Between the trimmed V and J ends, which lost 7 bases and 9 bases, there was a span of 20 bases. The CDR3 is 15 residues long. The chain's CDR3 is CASGRDPTKGSPLHF. CDR3 DNA sequence: TGTGCCAGCGGCCGGGATCCCACGAAGGGTTCACCCCTCCACTTT.

V usage is TRBV6-5 and J usage is TRBJ1-2; 7 nucleotides align to TRBD1. The germline V gene has CDR1 MNHEY and CDR2 SVGAGI. The J segment lost 3 bases and the V segment lost 6 bases, leaving 7 bases of the junction unmatched. The CDR3 covers 14 residues. DNA of the CDR3: TGTGCCAGCAGCCCGAAGGGGGCGGACTATGGCTACACCTTC. Amino acids: CASSPKGADYGYTF.

The chain employs TRBV7-2 and TRBJ2-4; TRBD2 might be the D (6 bases). Trimming took off 3 bases at V and 0 bases at J, with 9 bases between the two ends. This CDR3 has 15 residues. Looked up from germline, CDR1 is SGHTA and CDR2 is FQGNSA. The CDR3 reads CASSFRGLAKNIQYF. The DNA for the CDR3 is TGTGCCAGCAGCTTCCGGGGGTTAGCCAAAAACATTCAGTACTTC.

The chain employs TRBV19 and TRBJ2-2, with 8 bases matching TRBD1. Trimming cost V 3 bases and J 8 bases; bases outside gene matches: 5. Germline CDR1 and CDR2: LNHDA and SQIVND (reference sequence). This CDR3 is 14 amino acids long. The CDR3 loop reads CASSIPGGRGELFF. The CDR3 nucleotides are TGTGCCAGTAGTATTCCAGGGGGCAGGGGGGAGCTGTTTTTT. The whole variable domain, filled in from reference TRBV19 and TRBJ2-2, reads DGGITQSPKYLFRKEGQNVTLSCEQNLNHDAMYWYRQDPGQGLRLIYYSQIVNDFQKGDIAEGYSVSREKKESFPLTVTSAQKNPTAFYLCASSIPGGRGELFFGEGSRLTVL.